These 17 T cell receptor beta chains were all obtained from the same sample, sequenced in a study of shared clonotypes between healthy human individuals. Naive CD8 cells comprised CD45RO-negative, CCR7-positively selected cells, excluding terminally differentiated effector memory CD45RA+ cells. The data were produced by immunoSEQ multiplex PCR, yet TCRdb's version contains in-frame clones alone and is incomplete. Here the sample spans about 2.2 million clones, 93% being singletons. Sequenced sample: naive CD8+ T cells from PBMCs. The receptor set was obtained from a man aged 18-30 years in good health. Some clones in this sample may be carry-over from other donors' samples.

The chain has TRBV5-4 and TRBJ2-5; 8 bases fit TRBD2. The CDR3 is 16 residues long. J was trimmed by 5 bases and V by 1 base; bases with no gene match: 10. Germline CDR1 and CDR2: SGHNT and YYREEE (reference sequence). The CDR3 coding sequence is TGTGCCAGCAGCTTGAAGCGGGAGACGGCATCGGAGACCCAGTACTTC. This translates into CASSLKRETASETQYF.

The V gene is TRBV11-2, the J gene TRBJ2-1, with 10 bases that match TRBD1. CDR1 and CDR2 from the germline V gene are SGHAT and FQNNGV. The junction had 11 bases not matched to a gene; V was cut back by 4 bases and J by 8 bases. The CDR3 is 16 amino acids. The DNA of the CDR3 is TGTGCCAGCAGCTCCAGGGGGACAGGGGCCCTCGATGAGCAGTTCTTC. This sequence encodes CASSSRGTGALDEQFF.

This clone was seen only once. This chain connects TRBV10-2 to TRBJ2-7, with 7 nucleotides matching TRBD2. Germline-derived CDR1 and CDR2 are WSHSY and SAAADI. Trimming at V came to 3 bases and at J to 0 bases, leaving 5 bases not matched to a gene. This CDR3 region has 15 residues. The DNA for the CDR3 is TGCGCCAGCAGTGACGGGTCGGGAGGCTCCTACGAGCAGTACTTC. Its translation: CASSDGSGGSYEQYF.

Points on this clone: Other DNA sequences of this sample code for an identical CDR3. Here the CDR3 reads CASSPLDRGTEAFF. CDR3 DNA sequence: TGTGCCAGCAGTCCGCTGGACAGGGGGACTGAAGCTTTCTTT. This chain uses TRBV28 with TRBJ1-1, with 10 bases identical to TRBD1. This CDR3 region has 14 residues. The germline gives CDR1 MDHEN, CDR2 SYDVKM. With V trimmed by 5 bases and J by 5 bases, 5 bases remained unmatched.

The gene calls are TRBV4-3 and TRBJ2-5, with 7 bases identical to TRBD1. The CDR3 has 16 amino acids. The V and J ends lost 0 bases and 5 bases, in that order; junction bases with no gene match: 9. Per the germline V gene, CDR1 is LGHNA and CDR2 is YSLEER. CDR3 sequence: CASSQDLVTGSETQYF. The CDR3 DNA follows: TGCGCCAGCAGCCAAGACCTGGTGACAGGGAGCGAGACCCAGTACTTC.

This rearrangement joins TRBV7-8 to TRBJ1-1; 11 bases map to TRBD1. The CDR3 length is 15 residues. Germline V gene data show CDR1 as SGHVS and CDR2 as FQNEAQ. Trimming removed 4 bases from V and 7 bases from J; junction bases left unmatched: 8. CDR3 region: CASSWTGGAVDEAFF. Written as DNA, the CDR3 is TGTGCCAGCAGCTGGACAGGGGGCGCGGTTGATGAAGCTTTCTTT.

CDR3 sequence: CAWIRSTEAFF. The CDR3 DNA reads TGTGCCTGGATCAGGAGCACTGAAGCTTTCTTT. The J gene is TRBJ1-1, the V gene TRBV30; D not resolved. V lost 4 bases and J lost 4, with 7 bases in between. The CDR3 is made up of 11 amino acids. The germline gives CDR1 GTSNPN, CDR2 SVGIG (reference sequence).

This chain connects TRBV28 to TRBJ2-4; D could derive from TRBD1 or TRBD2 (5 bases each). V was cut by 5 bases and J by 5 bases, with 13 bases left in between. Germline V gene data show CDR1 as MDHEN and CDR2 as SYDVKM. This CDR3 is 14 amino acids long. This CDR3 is CASSPTRGENIQYF. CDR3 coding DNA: TGTGCCAGCAGTCCCACTCGAGGGGAAAACATTCAGTACTTC. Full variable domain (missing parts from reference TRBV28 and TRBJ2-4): DVKVTQSSRYLVKRTGEKVFLECVQDMDHENMFWYRQDPGLGLRLIYFSYDVKMKEKGDIPEGYSVSREKKERFSLILESASTNQTSMYLCASSPTRGENIQYFGAGTRLSVL.

CDR3 DNA sequence: TGTGCCAGCTCCCAACCCATGGGACACGAAGCTTTCTTT. Its translation: CASSQPMGHEAFF. The chain has TRBV27 and TRBJ1-1, with D possibly matching TRBD1 (6 bases). The CDR3 contains 13 residues. Germline values: CDR1 MNHEY, CDR2 SMNVEV (reference sequence). V was clipped by 8 bases and J by 8 bases, with 18 bases between them.

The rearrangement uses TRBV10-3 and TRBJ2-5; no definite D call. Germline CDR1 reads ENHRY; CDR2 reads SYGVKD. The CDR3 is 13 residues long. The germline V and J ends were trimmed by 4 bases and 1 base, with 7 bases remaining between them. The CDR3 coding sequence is TGTGCCATCAGTGCGTCAACCCAAGAGACCCAGTACTTC. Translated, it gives CAISASTQETQYF.

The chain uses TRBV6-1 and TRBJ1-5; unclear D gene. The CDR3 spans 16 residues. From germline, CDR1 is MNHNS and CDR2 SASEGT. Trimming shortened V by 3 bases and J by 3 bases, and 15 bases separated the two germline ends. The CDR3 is CASSDPDRNLNQPQHF. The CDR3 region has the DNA TGTGCCAGCAGTGACCCTGACCGGAACCTCAATCAGCCCCAGCATTTT.

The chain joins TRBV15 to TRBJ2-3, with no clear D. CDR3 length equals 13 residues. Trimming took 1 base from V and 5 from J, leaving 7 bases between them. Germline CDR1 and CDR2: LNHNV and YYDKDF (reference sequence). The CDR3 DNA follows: TGTGCCACCAGCAGAGTTAGCCTAGATACGCAGTATTTT. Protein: CATSRVSLDTQYF.

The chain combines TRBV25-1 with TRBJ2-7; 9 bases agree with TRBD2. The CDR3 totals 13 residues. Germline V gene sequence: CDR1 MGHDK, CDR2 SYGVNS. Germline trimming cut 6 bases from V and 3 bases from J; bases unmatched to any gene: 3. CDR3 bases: TGTGCCAGCAGACTAGCGGGCTACTACGAGCAGTACTTC. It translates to CASRLAGYYEQYF.

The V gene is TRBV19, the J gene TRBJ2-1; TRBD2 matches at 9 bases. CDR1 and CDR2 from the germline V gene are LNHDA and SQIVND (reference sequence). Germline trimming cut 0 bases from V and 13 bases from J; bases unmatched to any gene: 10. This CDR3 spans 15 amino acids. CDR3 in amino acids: CASSIDGASGNNQFF. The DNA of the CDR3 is TGTGCCAGTAGTATAGATGGGGCTAGCGGGAACAATCAGTTCTTC.

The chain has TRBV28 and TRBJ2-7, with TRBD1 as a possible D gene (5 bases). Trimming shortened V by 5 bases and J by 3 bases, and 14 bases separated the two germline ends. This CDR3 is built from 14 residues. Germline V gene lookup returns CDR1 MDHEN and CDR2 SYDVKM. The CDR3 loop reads CASSPLWGLYEQYF. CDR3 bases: TGTGCCAGCAGTCCTCTTTGGGGCCTCTACGAGCAGTACTTC.

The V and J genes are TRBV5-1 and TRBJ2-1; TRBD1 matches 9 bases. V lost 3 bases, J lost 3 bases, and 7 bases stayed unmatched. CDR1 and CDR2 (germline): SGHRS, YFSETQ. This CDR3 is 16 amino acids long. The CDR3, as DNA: TGCGCCAGCAGCTCCCGAGGGACAGGGATCTACAATGAGCAGTTCTTC. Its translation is CASSSRGTGIYNEQFF.

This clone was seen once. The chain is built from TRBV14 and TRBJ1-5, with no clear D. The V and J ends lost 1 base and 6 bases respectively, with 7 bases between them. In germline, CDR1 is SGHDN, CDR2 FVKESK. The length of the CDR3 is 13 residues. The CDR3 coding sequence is TGTGCCAGCAGCCAAGGTTTCGGTCAGCCCCAGCATTTT. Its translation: CASSQGFGQPQHF.